This TCR beta chain was identified in a study of regulatory T cells in long-lasting Graves disease. Arm-PCR of CDR3 regions and iRepertoire HTBI primers were the basis on which TCR beta libraries were built. TCRdb used MiXCR to reprocess the multiplex PCR reads, holding one entry per CDR3 protein. The sample carries about 290,000 distinct CDR3 sequences, around a fifth recorded once. In the case of this clonotype: Its antigen is not identified.

Indicated time point: persistent/refractory GD, antithyroid drugs over 5 years with positive TRAb. Isolated PBMC RNA provided the starting material for the TCR library. Study-wide results and limits: Favoring TRBV28, TRBJ1-2 and TRBJ2-5 was a feature seen in persistent disease.

The V gene end was trimmed by 0 bases and the J gene end by 2 bases; junction bases not matched to a gene: 5. Germline V CDR1 and CDR2: LGHNA, YSLEER. This CDR3 has 16 residues. The material was peripheral blood mononuclear cells (PBMCs), obtained when the disease was refractory, from a patient treated with antithyroid drugs. The sequence was collected from a female donor with Graves disease. The rearrangement joins TRBV4-3 to TRBJ2-7; the match to TRBD1 covers 9 bases. The CDR3 protein is CASSQDLGTGTYEQYF. CDR3 coding DNA: TGCGCCAGCAGCCAAGACCTCGGGACAGGGACCTACGAGCAGTACTTC.